One TCR beta chain is described in this entry. Survey-level resolution applied to immunoSEQ assay v3.0. Measured with immunoSEQ multiplex PCR; TCRdb has only the in-frame clones, and not every one. The data contain about 33,000 clones, 70% to 80% of them singletons. This entry belongs to a study of long-term antiretroviral therapy in people with HIV. Germline assignment: CDR1 SGHDN and CDR2 FVKESK. The CDR3 is 16 amino acids. V lost 1 base, J lost 7 bases, and 12 bases stayed unmatched. The chain employs TRBV14 and TRBJ1-1; 7 nucleotides agree with TRBD1. The input for sequencing was unsorted PBMCs, taken 2 years after starting antiretroviral therapy. This receptor was taken from a woman in her fifties or sixties with HIV. CDR3 region: CASSQGLDRPGFEAFF. In DNA, the CDR3 is TGTGCCAGCAGCCAAGGGCTGGACAGGCCTGGGTTTGAAGCTTTCTTT.